The T cell receptor beta chain under discussion was sequenced for a study of blood T cell repertoires in COVID-19. For the study at large: Material from acute and convalescent COVID-19 was sourced from the United States, Italy and Spain. T cells, B-cell-depleted T cells, or PBMCs supplied cDNA or gDNA.

In the original analysis: Reference gene primer amplification gave estimated nucleated cell counts. Only in-frame clones appear in the TCRdb table, and some are missing; sequencing was by immunoSEQ multiplex PCR. V, J and clone size are those of that table, while D and trimming were read from the DNA. Among fewer than 80,000 clones listed, around 86% were seen once. The CDR3 length is 14 residues. CDR1 is SEHNR, CDR2 FQNEAQ, per germline (reference sequence). V was pared by 4 bases and J by 1 base, with 10 bases between. Specimen: peripheral blood. This TCR derives from a man in his thirties or forties with acute or convalescent COVID-19. The chain recombines TRBV7-9 with TRBJ1-2, with D uncertain. In DNA form, the CDR3 reads TGTGCCAGCAGCTCTTCGGGAGTTAACTATGGCTACACCTTC. Translation gives CASSSSGVNYGYTF.